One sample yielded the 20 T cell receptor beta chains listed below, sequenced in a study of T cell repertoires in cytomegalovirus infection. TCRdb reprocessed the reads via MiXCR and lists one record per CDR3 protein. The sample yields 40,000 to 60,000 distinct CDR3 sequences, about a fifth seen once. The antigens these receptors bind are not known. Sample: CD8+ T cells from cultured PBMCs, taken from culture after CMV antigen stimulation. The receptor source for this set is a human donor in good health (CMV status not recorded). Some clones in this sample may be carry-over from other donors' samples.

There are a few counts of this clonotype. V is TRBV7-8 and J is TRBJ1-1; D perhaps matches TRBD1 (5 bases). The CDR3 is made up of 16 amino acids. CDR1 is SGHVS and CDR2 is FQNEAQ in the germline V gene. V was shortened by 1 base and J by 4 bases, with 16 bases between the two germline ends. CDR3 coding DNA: TGTGCCAGCAGCTTAGTGCCGAGGGGTCTGGGCACTGAAGCTTTCTTT. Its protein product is CASSLVPRGLGTEAFF.

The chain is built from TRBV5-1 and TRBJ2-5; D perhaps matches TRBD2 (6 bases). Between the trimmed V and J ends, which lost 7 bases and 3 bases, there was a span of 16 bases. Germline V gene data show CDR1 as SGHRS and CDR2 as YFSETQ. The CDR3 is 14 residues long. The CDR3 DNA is TGCGCCAGCGCTGAGGGACTCCCTGAAGAGACCCAGTACTTC. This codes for CASAEGLPEETQYF.

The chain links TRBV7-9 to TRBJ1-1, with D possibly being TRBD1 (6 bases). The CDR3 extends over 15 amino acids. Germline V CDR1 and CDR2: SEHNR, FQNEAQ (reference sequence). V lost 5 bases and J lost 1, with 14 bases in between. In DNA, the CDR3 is TGTGCCAGCAGCCGGAGGGGGGGGTGGAACACTGAAGCTTTCTTT. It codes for CASSRRGGWNTEAFF.

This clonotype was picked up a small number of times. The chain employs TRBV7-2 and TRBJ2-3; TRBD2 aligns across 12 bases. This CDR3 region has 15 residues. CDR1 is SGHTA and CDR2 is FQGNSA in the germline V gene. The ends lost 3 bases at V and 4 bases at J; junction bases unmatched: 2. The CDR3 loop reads CASSLTSGSSDTQYF. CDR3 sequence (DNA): TGTGCCAGCAGCTTGACTAGCGGGAGCTCAGATACGCAGTATTTT.

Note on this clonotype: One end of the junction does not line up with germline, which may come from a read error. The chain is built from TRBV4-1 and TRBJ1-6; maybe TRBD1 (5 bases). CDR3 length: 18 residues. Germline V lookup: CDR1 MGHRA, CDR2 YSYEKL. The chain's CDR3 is CASSLRGTASSYNSPLHF. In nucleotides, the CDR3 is TGTGCCAGCAGTCTCCGAGGGACCGCGAGCTCCTATAATTCACCCCTCCACTTT.

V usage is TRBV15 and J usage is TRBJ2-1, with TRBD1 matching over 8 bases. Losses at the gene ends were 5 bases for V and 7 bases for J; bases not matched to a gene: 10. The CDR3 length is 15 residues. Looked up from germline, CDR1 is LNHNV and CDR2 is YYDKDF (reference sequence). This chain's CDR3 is CATSDRDRLLNEQFF. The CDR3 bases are TGTGCCACCAGCGACCGGGACAGGTTACTGAATGAGCAGTTCTTC.

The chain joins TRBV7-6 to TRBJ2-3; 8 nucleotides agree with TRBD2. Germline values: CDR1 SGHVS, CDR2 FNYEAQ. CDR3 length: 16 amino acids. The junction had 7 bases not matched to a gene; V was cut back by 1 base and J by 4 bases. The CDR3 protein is CASSLEGRGGSDTQYF. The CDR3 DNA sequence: TGTGCCAGCAGCTTAGAAGGTCGGGGGGGATCAGATACGCAGTATTTT.

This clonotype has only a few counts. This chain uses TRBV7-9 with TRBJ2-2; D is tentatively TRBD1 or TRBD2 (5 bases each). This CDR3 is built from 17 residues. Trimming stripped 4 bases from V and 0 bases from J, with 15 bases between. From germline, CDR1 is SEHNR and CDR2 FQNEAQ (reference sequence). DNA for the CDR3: TGTGCCAGCAGCTCATCGGGGCTGACCGCGAACACCGGGGAGCTGTTTTTT. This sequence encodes CASSSSGLTANTGELFF.

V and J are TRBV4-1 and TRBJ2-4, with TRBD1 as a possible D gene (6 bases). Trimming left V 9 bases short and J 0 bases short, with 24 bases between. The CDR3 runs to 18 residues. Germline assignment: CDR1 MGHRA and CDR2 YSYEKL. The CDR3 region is CARDKRLLRDIAKNIQYF. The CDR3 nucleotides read TGCGCCAGGGATAAAAGGCTACTCCGGGACATAGCCAAAAACATTCAGTACTTC.

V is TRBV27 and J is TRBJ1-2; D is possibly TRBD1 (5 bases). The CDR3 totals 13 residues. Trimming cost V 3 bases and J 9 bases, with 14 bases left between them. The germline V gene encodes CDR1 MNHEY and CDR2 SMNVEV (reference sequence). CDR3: CASSLPGRTCYTF. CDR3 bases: TGTGCCAGCAGTTTGCCAGGGAGAACGTGCTACACCTTC.

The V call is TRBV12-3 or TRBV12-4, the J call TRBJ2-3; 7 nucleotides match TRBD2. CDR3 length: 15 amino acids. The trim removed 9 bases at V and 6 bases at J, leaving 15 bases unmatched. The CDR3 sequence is CASNLGRRESDTQYF. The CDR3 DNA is TGTGCCAGTAATTTGGGACGGCGGGAGTCCGATACGCAGTATTTT.

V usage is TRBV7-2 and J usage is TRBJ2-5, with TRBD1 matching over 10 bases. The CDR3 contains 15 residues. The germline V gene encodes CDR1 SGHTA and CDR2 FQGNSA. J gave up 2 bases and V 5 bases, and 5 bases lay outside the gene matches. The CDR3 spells CASSRGTGAQETQYF. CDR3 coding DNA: TGTGCCAGCAGCCGTGGGACAGGGGCTCAAGAGACCCAGTACTTC.

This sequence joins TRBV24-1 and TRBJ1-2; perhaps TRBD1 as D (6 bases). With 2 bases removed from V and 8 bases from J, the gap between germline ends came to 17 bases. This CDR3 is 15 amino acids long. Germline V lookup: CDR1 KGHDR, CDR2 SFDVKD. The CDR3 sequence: CATSDSTGYRGGYTF. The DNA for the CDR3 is TGTGCCACCAGTGATTCAACAGGGTACCGGGGCGGCTACACCTTC.

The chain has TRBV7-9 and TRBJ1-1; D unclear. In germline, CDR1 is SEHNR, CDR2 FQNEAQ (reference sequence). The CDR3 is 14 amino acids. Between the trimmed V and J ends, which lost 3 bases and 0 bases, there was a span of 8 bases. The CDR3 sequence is CASSFRAMNTEAFF. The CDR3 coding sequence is TGTGCCAGCAGCTTTCGGGCAATGAACACTGAAGCTTTCTTT. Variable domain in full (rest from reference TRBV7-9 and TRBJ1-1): DTGVSQNPRHKITKRGQNVTFRCDPISEHNRLYWYRQTLGQGPEFLTYFQNEAQLEKSRLLSDRFSAERPKGSFSTLEIQRTEQGDSAMYLCASSFRAMNTEAFFGQGTRLTVV.

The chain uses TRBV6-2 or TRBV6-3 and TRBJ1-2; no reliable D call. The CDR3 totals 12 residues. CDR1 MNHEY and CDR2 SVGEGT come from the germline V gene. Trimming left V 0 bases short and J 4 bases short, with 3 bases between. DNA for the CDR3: TGTGCCAGCAGTTACTCCGGCTATGGCTACACCTTC. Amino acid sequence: CASSYSGYGYTF.

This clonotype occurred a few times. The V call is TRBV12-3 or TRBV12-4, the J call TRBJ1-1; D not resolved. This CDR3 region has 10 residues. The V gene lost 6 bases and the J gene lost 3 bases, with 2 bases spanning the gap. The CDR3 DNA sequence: TGTGCCAGCAGGGACACTGAAGCTTTCTTT. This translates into CASRDTEAFF.

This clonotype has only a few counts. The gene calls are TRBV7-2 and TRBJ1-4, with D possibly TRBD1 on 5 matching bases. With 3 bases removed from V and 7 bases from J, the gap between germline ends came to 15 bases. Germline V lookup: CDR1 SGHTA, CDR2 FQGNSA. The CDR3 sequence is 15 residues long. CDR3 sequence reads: CASSFEGRRREKLFF. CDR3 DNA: TGTGCCAGCAGCTTCGAGGGGAGGAGACGTGAAAAACTGTTTTTT.

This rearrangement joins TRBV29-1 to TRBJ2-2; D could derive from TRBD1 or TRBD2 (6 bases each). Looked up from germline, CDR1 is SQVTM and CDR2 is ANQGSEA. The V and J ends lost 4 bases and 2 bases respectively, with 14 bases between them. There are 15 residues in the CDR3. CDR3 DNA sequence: TGCAGCGTTGTAGTTGGGGGGCTTAACACCGGGGAGCTGTTTTTT. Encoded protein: CSVVVGGLNTGELFF.

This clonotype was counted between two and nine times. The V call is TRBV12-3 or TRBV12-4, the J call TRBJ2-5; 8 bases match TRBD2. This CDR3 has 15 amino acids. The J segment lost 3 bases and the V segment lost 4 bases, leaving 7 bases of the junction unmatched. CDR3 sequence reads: CASSSSGTRKETQYF. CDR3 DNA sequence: TGTGCCAGCAGTTCTTCCGGGACTAGAAAAGAGACCCAGTACTTC.

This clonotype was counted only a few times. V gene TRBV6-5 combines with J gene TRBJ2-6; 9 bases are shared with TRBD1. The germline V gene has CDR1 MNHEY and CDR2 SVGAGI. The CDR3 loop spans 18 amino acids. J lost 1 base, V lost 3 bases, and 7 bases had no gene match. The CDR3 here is CASSYSGTGLSGANVLTF. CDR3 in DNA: TGTGCCAGCAGTTATTCCGGGACAGGGCTATCTGGGGCCAACGTCCTGACTTTC.